This T cell receptor (beta chain) is drawn from a study of response to subunit inactivated influenza vaccine. Germline V gives CDR1 SGHRS, CDR2 YFSETQ. With V trimmed by 1 base and J by 4 bases, 1 base remained unmatched. The CDR3 has 15 residues. TCRdb fed the RT-PCR reads into MiXCR, producing one record per CDR3 protein. The repertoire holds 500,000 to 600,000 distinct CDR3 sequences, with roughly 13% as singletons. This receptor was identified in a man aged 45-60 years who received an inactivated influenza vaccine. The starting material was PBMCs from blood, obtained 45 days after vaccination. This chain links TRBV5-1 with TRBJ2-3; 12 bases line up with TRBD2. This CDR3 is CASSLTSGGPDTQYF. Here the CDR3 DNA reads TGCGCCAGCAGCTTGACTAGCGGGGGGCCAGATACGCAGTATTTT.